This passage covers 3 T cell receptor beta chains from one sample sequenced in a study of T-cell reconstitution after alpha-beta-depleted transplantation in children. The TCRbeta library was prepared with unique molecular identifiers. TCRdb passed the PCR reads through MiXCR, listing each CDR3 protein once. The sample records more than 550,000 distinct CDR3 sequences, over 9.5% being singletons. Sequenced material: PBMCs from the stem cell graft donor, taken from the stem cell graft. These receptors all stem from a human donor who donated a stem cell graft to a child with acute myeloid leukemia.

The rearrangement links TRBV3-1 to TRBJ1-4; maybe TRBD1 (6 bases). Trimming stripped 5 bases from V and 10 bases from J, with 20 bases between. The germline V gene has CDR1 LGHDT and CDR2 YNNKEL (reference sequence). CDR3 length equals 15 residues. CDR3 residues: CASSEQGKDGGKLFF. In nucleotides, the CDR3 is TGTGCCAGCAGCGAACAGGGAAAAGACGGAGGAAAACTGTTTTTT.

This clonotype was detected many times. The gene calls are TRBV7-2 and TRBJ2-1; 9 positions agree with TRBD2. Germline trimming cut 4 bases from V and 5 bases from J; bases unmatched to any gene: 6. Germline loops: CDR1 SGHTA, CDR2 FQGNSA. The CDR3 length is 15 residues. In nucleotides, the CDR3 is TGTGCCAGCAGCTCGAGCGGGAGGTTTGACAATGAGCAGTTCTTC. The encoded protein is CASSSSGRFDNEQFF.

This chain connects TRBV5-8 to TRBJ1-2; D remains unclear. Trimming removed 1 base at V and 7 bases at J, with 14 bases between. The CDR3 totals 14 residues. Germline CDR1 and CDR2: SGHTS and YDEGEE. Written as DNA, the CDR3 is TGTGCCAGCAGCTTGCTTTGGTTTGATCCTGGCTACACCTTC. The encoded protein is CASSLLWFDPGYTF. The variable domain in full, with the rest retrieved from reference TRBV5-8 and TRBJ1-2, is EAGVTQSPTHLIKTRGQQATLRCSPISGHTSVYWYQQALGLGLQFLLWYDEGEERNRGNFPPRFSGRQFPNYSSELNVNALELEDSALYLCASSLLWFDPGYTFGSGTRLTVV.